This T cell receptor (beta chain) was profiled in a study of blood T cell repertoires in COVID-19. Study as a whole: Donors in the United States, Italy and Spain gave samples during acute or convalescent COVID-19.

The CDR3 totals 18 residues. Germline lookup yields CDR1 LGHNT and CDR2 FRNRAP. Trimming stripped 1 base from V and 5 bases from J, with 21 bases between. In the original workflow: The assay estimated nucleated cells by amplifying reference gene primers. Sequencing was performed with immunoSEQ multiplex PCR; in TCRdb, only in-frame clones are kept and a portion is missing. For V, J and clone size, that table is used; D and trimming come from the DNA. The table records roughly 200,000 clones, around 88% of them present only once. This clonotype was sampled from a middle-aged man with active or convalescent COVID-19. This chain uses TRBV12-5 with TRBJ2-1, with no clear D. Sequenced material: peripheral blood. This chain's CDR3 is CASGLDELGPEFNNEQFF. The CDR3 DNA sequence: TGTGCTAGTGGTTTGGATGAATTGGGCCCGGAATTTAACAATGAGCAGTTCTTC.